This T cell receptor (beta chain) was captured in a study of molecular identifiers for immune sequencing clone quantification. Study results and limitations: Whereas clones above 20 RNA copies held under 1% of naive-cell molecules, they held over 97% of effector molecules. Sizes of highly expanded clones could be underestimated through identical TCRs sharing a barcode.

This clonotype was recorded at least ten times. Its cognate antigen is unknown. TCRdb reprocessed the PCR reads via MiXCR and lists one record per CDR3 protein. Among about 36,000 distinct CDR3 sequences listed, around 20% were seen once. Naive CD8 T cell sorting was performed on the CD8+CD4-CCR7+CD45RA+ phenotype. The clonotype comes from a human donor in good health. Some libraries in this study had Jurkat cell RNA spiked in. Sequencing used naive CD8+ T cells from blood, with Jurkat cell RNA spiked in. The sample's subset: FACS-sorted CD8+CD4-CCR7+CD45RA+ naive T cells.

The CDR3 DNA reads TGTGCCGTCCCGGGAGAAAGCTACGAGCAGTACTTC. Translating gives CAVPGESYEQYF. V and J are TRBV28 and TRBJ2-7; TRBD2 might be the D (6 bases). The CDR3 sequence is 12 residues long. Trimming left V 11 bases short and J 3 bases short, with 14 bases between. Germline CDR1 reads MDHEN; CDR2 reads SYDVKM.